This T cell receptor (beta chain) came from a study of blood T cell repertoires in COVID-19. Across the whole study: T cells, B-cell-depleted T cells, or PBMCs supplied cDNA or gDNA.

Looked up from germline, CDR1 is SGHTA and CDR2 is FQGNSA. Trimming stripped 6 bases from V and 0 bases from J, with 24 bases between. The CDR3 spans 19 residues. How the authors handled the data: Nucleated cell counts were estimated from reference gene primer amplification. Using immunoSEQ multiplex PCR, the repertoire was profiled, and TCRdb retains in-frame clones only, with some absent. Clonal size and the V and J genes are those of that table, whereas D and trimming came from the DNA. The sample records around 19,000 clones, less than 95% being singletons. This receptor was identified in a human donor in a cohort sampled during active COVID-19. The sequencing sample was made of peripheral blood. The V gene is TRBV7-2, the J gene TRBJ2-1, with TRBD1 as a possible D gene (6 bases). CDR3 bases: TGTGCCAGCAGTTTATTCCCCCCCGGACAGATAAGCTCCTACAATGAGCAGTTCTTC. It codes for CASSLFPPGQISSYNEQFF. The entire variable domain, with the rest obtained from reference TRBV7-2 and TRBJ2-1, is as follows: GAGVSQSPSNKVTEKGKDVELRCDPISGHTALYWYRQSLGQGLEFLIYFQGNSAPDKSGLPSDRFSAERTGGSVSTLTIQRTQQEDSAVYLCASSLFPPGQISSYNEQFFGPGTRLTVL.